The clone carrying this TCR beta chain was detected only a few times. This entry belongs to a study of identical twins. The length of the CDR3 is 12 residues. In germline, CDR1 is DFQATT, CDR2 SNEGSKA (reference sequence). V was trimmed by 6 bases and J by 1 base, leaving 9 bases between them. TCRdb redid the calling of the 5' RACE reads with MiXCR, one entry per CDR3 protein. The table has 470,000 or so distinct CDR3 sequences, 20% to 25% seen once. These data also formed part of another study, on T cells expressing NK-cell markers. From that paper: There were seven HCMV-seropositive donors and one seronegative donor among the eight sequenced.

The sequenced sample consisted of CD4+ T cells sorted from blood. The chain recombines TRBV20-1 with TRBJ1-1, with D hard to call. This TCR derives from a woman younger than 35 in good health. The chain's CDR3 is CSASHGNTEAFF. CDR3 DNA: TGCAGTGCCTCACACGGGAACACTGAAGCTTTCTTT.